The entry that follows covers one T cell receptor (beta chain) sequence. Its matching antigen is unknown. These data belong to a study of CD8+ T cells in alopecia areata. General study findings and limits: In patients, TCRs were shared less clearly than in mice, and HLA may possibly be involved. Normal-skin resident alphabeta T cells also appear among scalp sample sequences. Compared with normal scalp, lesional scalp had higher clonality and more expanded CD8+ clones.

The germline V gene encodes CDR1 ENHRY and CDR2 SYGVKD. The CDR3 extends over 13 amino acids. The V gene end was trimmed by 11 bases and the J gene end by 1 base; junction bases not matched to a gene: 5. Extraction of RNA preceded its reverse transcription into cDNA, which served as the sequencing template. Sequencing used immunoSEQ multiplex PCR; TCRdb keeps in-frame clones, though not all of them. The repertoire holds about 110,000 clones, with 45% to 70% as singletons. Sorting of PBMCs yielded the CD4+ and CD8+ T cells. Material for sequencing was CD8+ T cells sorted from blood. The J gene is TRBJ2-3, the V gene TRBV10-3, with 8 bases lining up with TRBD2. The origin of this receptor is a human donor in good health. The DNA of the CDR3 is TGTGCCTCCGGGGGGGATGGCACAGATACGCAGTATTTT. It yields the protein CASGGDGTDTQYF.